This TCR beta chain was identified during a study of shared clonotypes between healthy human individuals. Trimming shortened V by 4 bases and J by 0 bases, and 13 bases separated the two germline ends. CDR3 size: 16 residues. The V gene's germline CDR1 is MDHEN and CDR2 SYDVKM. This clone has only one observation. The assay was immunoSEQ multiplex PCR, and TCRdb's table has in-frame clones only and misses some. The profile shows approximately 1.4 million clones, around 98% of them singletons. The origin of this receptor is a man aged 25-40 years in good health. Sequenced: naive CD4+ T cells sorted from blood. Specified subset: CD45RA+ positively selected. J is TRBJ1-3 and V is TRBV28; D not resolved. The CDR3 loop is CASSSGPGTSGNTIYF. CDR3 nucleotides: TGTGCCAGCAGTTCCGGGCCCGGCACCTCTGGAAACACCATATATTTT. The full variable domain, its missing parts supplied by reference TRBV28 and TRBJ1-3, is DVKVTQSSRYLVKRTGEKVFLECVQDMDHENMFWYRQDPGLGLRLIYFSYDVKMKEKGDIPEGYSVSREKKERFSLILESASTNQTSMYLCASSSGPGTSGNTIYFGEGSWLTVV.